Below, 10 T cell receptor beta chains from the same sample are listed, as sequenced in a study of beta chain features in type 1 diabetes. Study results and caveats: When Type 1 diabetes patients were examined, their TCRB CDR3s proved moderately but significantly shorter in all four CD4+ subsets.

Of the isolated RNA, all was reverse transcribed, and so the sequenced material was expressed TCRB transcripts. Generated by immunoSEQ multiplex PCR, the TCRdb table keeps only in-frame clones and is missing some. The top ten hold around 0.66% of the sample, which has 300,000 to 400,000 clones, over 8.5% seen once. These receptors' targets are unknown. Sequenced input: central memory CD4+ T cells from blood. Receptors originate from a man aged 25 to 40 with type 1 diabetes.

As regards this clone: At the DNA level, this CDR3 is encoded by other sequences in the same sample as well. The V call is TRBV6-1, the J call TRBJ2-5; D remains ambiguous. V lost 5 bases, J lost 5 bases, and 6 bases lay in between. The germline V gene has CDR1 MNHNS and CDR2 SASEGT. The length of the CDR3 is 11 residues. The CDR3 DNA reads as TGTGCCAGCAGTTACGGCGAGACCCAGTACTTC. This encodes CASSYGETQYF.

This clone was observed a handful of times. The CDR3 DNA is TGTGCCAGCTCACCCACTAGACAGAACAACTATGGCTACACCTTC. It translates to CASSPTRQNNYGYTF. The chain recombines TRBV18 with TRBJ1-2, with D possibly being TRBD1 (5 bases). The CDR3 runs 15 residues. V lost 3 bases to trimming and J lost 2 bases, with 13 bases between them. Germline values: CDR1 KGHSH, CDR2 LQKENI.

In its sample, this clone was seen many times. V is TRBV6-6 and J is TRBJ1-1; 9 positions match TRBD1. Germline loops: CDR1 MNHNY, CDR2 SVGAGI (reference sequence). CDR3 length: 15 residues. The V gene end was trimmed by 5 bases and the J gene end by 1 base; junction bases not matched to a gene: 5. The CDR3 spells CASSEKGQGNTEAFF. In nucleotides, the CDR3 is TGTGCCAGCAGTGAGAAGGGACAGGGGAACACTGAAGCTTTCTTT.

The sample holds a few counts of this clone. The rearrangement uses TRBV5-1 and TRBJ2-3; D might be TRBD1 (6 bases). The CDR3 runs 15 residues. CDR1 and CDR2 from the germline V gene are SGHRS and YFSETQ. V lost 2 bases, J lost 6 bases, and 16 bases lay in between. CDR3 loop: CASSLSGAKQDTQYF. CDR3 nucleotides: TGCGCCAGCAGCTTATCAGGGGCAAAGCAGGATACGCAGTATTTT.

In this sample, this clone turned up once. Written as DNA, the CDR3 is TGTGCCAGCAGCCCCGACAGTTTCTACGAGCAGTACTTC. Translation gives CASSPDSFYEQYF. J is TRBJ2-7 and V is TRBV27; D might be TRBD1 (5 bases). The CDR3 sequence is 13 residues long. V was shortened by 6 bases and J by 3 bases, with 12 bases between the two germline ends. Germline V CDR1 and CDR2: MNHEY, SMNVEV (reference sequence).

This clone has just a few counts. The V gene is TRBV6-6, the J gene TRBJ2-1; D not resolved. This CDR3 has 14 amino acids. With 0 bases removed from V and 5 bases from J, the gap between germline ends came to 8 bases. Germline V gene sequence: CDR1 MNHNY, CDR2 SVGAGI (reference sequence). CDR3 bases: TGTGCCAGCAGTTACTCATCAGCTGACAATGAGCAGTTCTTC. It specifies CASSYSSADNEQFF.

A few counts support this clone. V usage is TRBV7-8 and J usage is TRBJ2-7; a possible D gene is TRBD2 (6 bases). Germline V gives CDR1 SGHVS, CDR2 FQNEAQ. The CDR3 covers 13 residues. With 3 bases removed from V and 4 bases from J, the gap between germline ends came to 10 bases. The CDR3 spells CASSFRREYEQYF. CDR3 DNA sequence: TGTGCCAGCAGCTTCCGACGGGAGTACGAGCAGTACTTC.

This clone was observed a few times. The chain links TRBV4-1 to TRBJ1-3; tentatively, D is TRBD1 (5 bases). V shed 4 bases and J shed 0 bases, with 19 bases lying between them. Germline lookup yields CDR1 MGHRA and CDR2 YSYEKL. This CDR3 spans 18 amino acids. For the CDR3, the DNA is TGCGCCAGCAGCCGGCCGGAGGGGCACGGTGGCTCTGGAAACACCATATATTTT. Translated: CASSRPEGHGGSGNTIYF.

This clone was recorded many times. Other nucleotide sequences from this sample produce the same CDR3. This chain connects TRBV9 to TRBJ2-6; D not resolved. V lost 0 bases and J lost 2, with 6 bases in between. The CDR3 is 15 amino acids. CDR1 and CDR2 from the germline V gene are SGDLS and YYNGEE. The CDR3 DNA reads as TGTGCCAGCAGCGTAGGGGGAACTGGGGCCAACGTCCTGACTTTC. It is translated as CASSVGGTGANVLTF.

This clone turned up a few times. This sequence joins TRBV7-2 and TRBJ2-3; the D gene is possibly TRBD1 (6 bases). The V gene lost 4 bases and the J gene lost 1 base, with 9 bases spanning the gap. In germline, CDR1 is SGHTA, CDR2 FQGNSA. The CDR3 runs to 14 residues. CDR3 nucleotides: TGTGCCAGCAGCTCCTACAGGGGCACAGATACGCAGTATTTT. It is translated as CASSSYRGTDTQYF.